One sample yielded the 13 T cell receptor beta chains listed below, sequenced in a study of early T cells in non-severe SARS-CoV-2 infection. TCRdb processed the 5' RACE reads anew with MiXCR; each CDR3 protein has one entry. The table includes tens of thousands of distinct CDR3 sequences, about 12% detected once. Sequencing was done on a sample of whole blood. These receptors were collected from an adult who was a healthcare worker with PCR-confirmed SARS-CoV-2 infection or an uninfected control (not recorded which).

There are many counts of this clonotype. The chain recombines TRBV5-8 with TRBJ2-7, with 7 bases that match TRBD1. V gave up 4 bases and J gave up 7 bases; unmatched junction bases: 14. The CDR3 length is 15 residues. The V gene's germline CDR1 is SGHTS and CDR2 YDEGEE. CDR3 in DNA: TGTGCCAGCAGCAGAGACAGGGTGGGGTCTAAAGAGCAGTACTTC. Translating it yields CASSRDRVGSKEQYF.

This clonotype was seen many times. The V and J genes are TRBV7-8 and TRBJ2-6, with D tentatively TRBD1 (6 bases). Trimming shortened V by 5 bases and J by 4 bases, and 18 bases separated the two germline ends. This CDR3 is built from 17 residues. Germline-derived CDR1 and CDR2 are SGHVS and FQNEAQ. This CDR3 is CASSVPTGMSGANVLTF. In DNA, the CDR3 is TGTGCCAGCAGCGTACCCACAGGGATGTCGGGGGCCAACGTCCTGACTTTC. The full variable domain, completed using reference TRBV7-8 and TRBJ2-6, is GAGVSQSPRYKVAKRGQDVALRCDPISGHVSLFWYQQALGQGPEFLTYFQNEAQLDKSGLPSDRFFAERPEGSVSTLKIQRTQQEDSAVYLCASSVPTGMSGANVLTFGAGSRLTVL.

This chain uses TRBV7-9 with TRBJ2-1; possible D gene TRBD1, 6 bases. Germline CDR1 reads SEHNR; CDR2 reads FQNEAQ (reference sequence). The CDR3 has 15 amino acids. V gave up 2 bases and J gave up 3 bases, with 11 bases separating them. The CDR3 sequence is CASSLNRADYNEQFF. The DNA of the CDR3 is TGTGCCAGCAGCTTAAACAGGGCGGACTACAATGAGCAGTTCTTC.

This chain uses TRBV21-1 with TRBJ2-1. TRBV21-1 represents a pseudogene. This CDR3 contains 14 residues. DNA for the CDR3: TGTGCCAGCGCTTGGGTTAGCCGTAACAATGAGCAGTTCTTC. Its protein product is CASAWVSRNNEQFF.

This clonotype was detected many times. The V and J genes are TRBV7-6 and TRBJ2-2; TRBD2 aligns across 12 bases. V lost 5 bases, J lost 6 bases, and 4 bases stayed unmatched. The CDR3 totals 15 residues. Looked up from germline, CDR1 is SGHVS and CDR2 is FNYEAQ. DNA of the CDR3: TGTGCCAGCAGCCAACTAGCGGGGGGAGCCGGGGAGCTGTTTTTT. Translation: CASSQLAGGAGELFF.

This clonotype appeared many times. V usage is TRBV9 and J usage is TRBJ1-6; tentatively, D is TRBD1 (6 bases). The V end was cut by 7 bases, the J end by 5 bases, with 7 bases between. This CDR3 spans 12 amino acids. Per the germline V gene, CDR1 is SGDLS and CDR2 is YYNGEE. CDR3 protein: CASGQNNSPLHF. The CDR3 region has the DNA TGTGCCAGCGGACAGAATAATTCACCCCTCCACTTT.

This clonotype has more than one count but fewer than ten. This chain links TRBV6-5 with TRBJ2-7; possibly TRBD1 for D (6 bases). This CDR3 has 15 amino acids. CDR1 is MNHEY, CDR2 SVGAGI, per germline. V shed 6 bases and J shed 2 bases, with 17 bases lying between them. The CDR3 spells CASRSGTRGTYEQYF. The CDR3 DNA reads TGTGCCAGCAGGTCCGGGACCAGGGGTACCTACGAGCAGTACTTC.

The chain recombines TRBV29-1 with TRBJ1-2; D unresolved. Trimming removed 3 bases at V and 11 bases at J, with 10 bases between. CDR1 and CDR2 (germline): SQVTM, ANQGSEA. The CDR3 loop spans 10 amino acids. The CDR3 spells CSVDKERYTF. CDR3 DNA: TGCAGCGTTGACAAAGAACGTTACACCTTC.

This clonotype was seen at least ten times. CDR3 nucleotides: TGTGCCAGCAGCAAACCGGGCGGTAGCACAGATACGCAGTATTTT. This codes for CASSKPGGSTDTQYF. The chain recombines TRBV21-1 with TRBJ2-3; the D call TRBD1 from the table was never checked on the DNA. TRBV21-1 is shown as a pseudogene. The CDR3 has 15 residues.

This clonotype has at least ten counts. This rearrangement joins TRBV7-3 to TRBJ2-1, with 7 bases lining up with TRBD1. Germline values: CDR1 SGHTA, CDR2 FQGTGA. With 5 bases clipped from V and 0 bases from J, the junction kept 10 bases outside the gene matches. This CDR3 region has 17 residues. CDR3 loop: CASSPAPTGYSYNEQFF. For the CDR3, the DNA is TGTGCCAGCAGCCCAGCACCGACAGGGTACTCCTACAATGAGCAGTTCTTC.

The V and J genes are TRBV7-8 and TRBJ1-6; possibly TRBD1 for D (5 bases). Deletions cut 5 bases from V and 8 bases from J, with 19 bases between. The CDR3 is made up of 16 amino acids. Germline values: CDR1 SGHVS, CDR2 FQNEAQ. Here the CDR3 reads CASSGTGQGVDSPLHF. The CDR3 nucleotides are TGTGCCAGCAGCGGGACGGGTCAGGGTGTTGATTCACCCCTCCACTTT.

The chain combines TRBV18 with TRBJ2-1, with D maybe TRBD1 (7 bases). This CDR3 spans 13 amino acids. V shed 3 bases and J shed 6 bases, with 9 bases lying between them. The germline V gene encodes CDR1 KGHSH and CDR2 LQKENI. CDR3 in amino acids: CASSPQGGNEQFF. Written as DNA, the CDR3 is TGTGCCAGCTCACCTCAGGGGGGCAATGAGCAGTTCTTC.

The table lists this clonotype with a few counts. The chain links TRBV6-1 to TRBJ1-5; D might be TRBD1 (6 bases). Trimming removed 1 base at V and 1 base at J, with 26 bases between. Germline V CDR1 and CDR2: MNHNS, SASEGT. The CDR3 sequence is 21 residues long. The CDR3 is CASSEGYAVPGGPASNQPQHF. CDR3 DNA: TGTGCCAGCAGTGAAGGCTATGCCGTCCCGGGGGGCCCTGCCAGCAATCAGCCCCAGCATTTT.